These 14 T cell receptor beta chains were all obtained from the same sample, sequenced in a study of control samples from healthy donors and cancer patients. Libraries were prepared by immunoSEQ multiplex PCR; TCRdb keeps only in-frame clonotypes and omits some of them. The sample holds around 51,000 clones, around nine tenths seen once. The sample comprised PBMCs. The receptors originated from a man aged 45-65 years with head and neck cancer.

The CDR3 sequence is CASSWKGEHQPQHF. For the CDR3, the DNA is TGTGCCAGCAGCTGGAAGGGGGAACATCAGCCCCAGCATTTT. The chain uses TRBV7-2 and TRBJ1-5; D perhaps matches TRBD1 (6 bases). The CDR3 covers 14 residues. V lost 4 bases, J lost 5 bases, and 12 bases lay in between. Germline loops: CDR1 SGHTA, CDR2 FQGNSA.

V is TRBV5-6 and J is TRBJ1-2, with D hard to call. CDR3 length: 12 residues. CDR1 is SGHDT and CDR2 is YYEEEE in the germline V gene. Trimming took off 1 base at V and 9 bases at J, with 10 bases between the two ends. Here the CDR3 reads CASSLTAMSYTF. The CDR3 nucleotides are TGTGCCAGCAGCTTGACAGCTATGAGCTACACCTTC.

The chain uses TRBV5-1 and TRBJ2-7, with D perhaps matching TRBD1 (6 bases). Trimming shortened V by 0 bases and J by 5 bases, and 15 bases separated the two germline ends. There are 15 residues in the CDR3. Germline V gene data show CDR1 as SGHRS and CDR2 as YFSETQ. CDR3 sequence (DNA): TGCGCCAGCAGCTTGGGAGGGGGTACCCGGGACGAGCAGTACTTC. Residues: CASSLGGGTRDEQYF.

In DNA form, the CDR3 reads TGCGCCAGCAGTGCACAGGGCAACTATGGCTACACCTTC. It is translated as CASSAQGNYGYTF. This rearrangement joins TRBV10-2 to TRBJ1-2; the D gene is possibly TRBD1 (6 bases). Germline V gene lookup returns CDR1 WSHSY and CDR2 SAAADI. This CDR3 has 13 residues. The V and J ends lost 4 bases and 2 bases respectively, with 8 bases between them.

The chain carries TRBV7-2 and TRBJ2-7, with 7 bases identical to TRBD2. This CDR3 contains 15 residues. The trim removed 2 bases at V and 6 bases at J, leaving 10 bases unmatched. CDR1 is SGHTA and CDR2 is FQGNSA in the germline V gene. The DNA of the CDR3 is TGTGCCAGCAGCTTAAAAAGGGCTAGCGGTCGCGAGCAGTACTTC. Translation: CASSLKRASGREQYF.

The chain employs TRBV7-7 and TRBJ1-3, with a weak D call TRBD1 (5 bases). The germline gives CDR1 SSHAT, CDR2 FNYEAQ (reference sequence). Trimming pared 5 bases from V and 0 bases from J, leaving 11 bases between. The CDR3 runs to 15 residues. CDR3 nucleotide sequence: TGTGCCAGCAGCCCCGGGACGAGCTCTGGAAACACCATATATTTT. This translates into CASSPGTSSGNTIYF.

There are a few counts of this clone. J is TRBJ2-7 and V is TRBV7-2; D unresolved. This CDR3 has 16 residues. Trimming cost V 1 base and J 0 bases, with 13 bases left between them. CDR1 SGHTA and CDR2 FQGNSA come from the germline V gene. The CDR3 DNA follows: TGTGCCAGCAGCTTAGTAGCTACAGATAGCTCCTACGAGCAGTACTTC. This codes for CASSLVATDSSYEQYF.

This rearrangement joins TRBV7-8 to TRBJ2-2; D might be TRBD1 or TRBD2, each matching 6 bases. Trimming cost V 10 bases and J 7 bases, with 16 bases left between them. Germline V lookup: CDR1 SGHVS, CDR2 FQNEAQ. CDR3 length: 13 residues. The CDR3 spells CANSPQGLGELFF. The CDR3 nucleotides read TGTGCCAATTCCCCACAGGGACTCGGGGAGCTGTTTTTT.

CDR3 nucleotide sequence: TGTGCCAGCAGCCCCCTCAGGGTCACTGAAGCTTTCTTT. Translating gives CASSPLRVTEAFF. The V gene is TRBV3-1 (or the pseudogene TRBV3-2), the J gene TRBJ1-1; perhaps TRBD1 as D (5 bases). V was pared by 4 bases and J by 4 bases, with 10 bases between. Germline values: CDR1 LGHDT, CDR2 YNNKEL (reference sequence). CDR3 length: 13 residues.

V usage is TRBV5-4 and J usage is TRBJ2-2; possible D gene TRBD1, 6 bases. Germline CDR1 is SGHNT and CDR2 is YYREEE (reference sequence). This CDR3 contains 16 residues. V lost 2 bases to trimming and J lost 3 bases, with 14 bases between them. The CDR3 protein is CASSFRGGTDTGELFF. CDR3 DNA sequence: TGTGCCAGCAGCTTCAGAGGGGGTACGGACACCGGGGAGCTGTTTTTT.

This rearrangement joins TRBV12-5 to TRBJ2-7, with D perhaps matching TRBD1 or TRBD2 (5 bases each). The CDR3 length is 13 residues. Germline CDR1 reads LGHNT; CDR2 reads FRNRAP. V was shortened by 10 bases and J by 0 bases, with 13 bases between the two germline ends. Here the CDR3 reads CATREGNSYEQYF. The CDR3 region has the DNA TGTGCTACAAGAGAGGGGAACTCCTACGAGCAGTACTTC.

This clone was seen a single time. The chain recombines TRBV2 with TRBJ2-2, with 7 bases fitting TRBD2. Germline values: CDR1 SNHLY, CDR2 FYNNEI. This CDR3 region has 13 residues. J was trimmed by 8 bases and V by 6 bases; bases with no gene match: 6. CDR3 sequence reads: CASRLLLAGELFF. In DNA form, the CDR3 reads TGTGCCAGCAGGCTGCTACTAGCGGGGGAGCTGTTTTTT. Combining the CDR3 with reference TRBV2 and TRBJ2-2 gives the whole variable domain EPEVTQTPSHQVTQMGQEVILRCVPISNHLYFYWYRQILGQKVEFLVSFYNNEISEKSEIFDDQFSVERPDGSNFTLKIRSTKLEDSAMYFCASRLLLAGELFFGEGSRLTVL.

The rearrangement links TRBV28 to TRBJ2-3, with D perhaps being TRBD1 or TRBD2 (5 bases each). The V end was cut by 8 bases, the J end by 2 bases, with 20 bases between. The CDR3 loop spans 16 amino acids. CDR1 MDHEN and CDR2 SYDVKM come from the germline V gene. The CDR3 protein is CASRNAGTLHTDTQYF. The CDR3 DNA sequence: TGTGCCAGCCGCAACGCAGGGACCCTCCACACAGATACGCAGTATTTT.

This sequence joins TRBV30 and TRBJ2-1; 7 bases fit TRBD1. This CDR3 is 13 amino acids long. J was trimmed by 4 bases and V by 0 bases; bases with no gene match: 0. The V gene's germline CDR1 is GTSNPN and CDR2 SVGIG (reference sequence). The CDR3 DNA sequence: TGTGCCTGGAGTGTGACAGGGTACAATGAGCAGTTCTTC. Its protein product is CAWSVTGYNEQFF.